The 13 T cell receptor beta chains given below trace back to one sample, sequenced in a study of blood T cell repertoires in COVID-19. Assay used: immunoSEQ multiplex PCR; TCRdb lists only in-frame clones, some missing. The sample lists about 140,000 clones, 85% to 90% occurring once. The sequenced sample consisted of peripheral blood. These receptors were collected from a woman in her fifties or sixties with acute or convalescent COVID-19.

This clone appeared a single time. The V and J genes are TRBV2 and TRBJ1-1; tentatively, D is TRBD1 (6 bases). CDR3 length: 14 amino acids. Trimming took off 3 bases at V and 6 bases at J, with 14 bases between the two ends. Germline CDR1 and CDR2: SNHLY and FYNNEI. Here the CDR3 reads CASSDRDIAPEAFF. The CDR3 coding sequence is TGTGCCAGCAGTGACCGGGACATAGCCCCTGAAGCTTTCTTT.

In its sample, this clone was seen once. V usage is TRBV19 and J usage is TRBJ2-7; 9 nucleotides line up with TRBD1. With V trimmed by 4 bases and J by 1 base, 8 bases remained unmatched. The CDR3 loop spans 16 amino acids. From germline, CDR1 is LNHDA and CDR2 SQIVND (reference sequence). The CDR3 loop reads CASSTLPGQGSYEQYF. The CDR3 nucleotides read TGTGCCAGTAGTACCTTGCCGGGACAGGGTTCCTACGAGCAGTACTTC.

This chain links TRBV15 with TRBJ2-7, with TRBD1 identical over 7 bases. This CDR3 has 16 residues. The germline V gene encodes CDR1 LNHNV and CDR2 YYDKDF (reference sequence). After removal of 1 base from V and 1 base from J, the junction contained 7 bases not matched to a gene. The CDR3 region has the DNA TGTGCCACCAGCAGAGTTAGGGGGCCAGGGTCCTACGAGCAGTACTTC. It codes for CATSRVRGPGSYEQYF.

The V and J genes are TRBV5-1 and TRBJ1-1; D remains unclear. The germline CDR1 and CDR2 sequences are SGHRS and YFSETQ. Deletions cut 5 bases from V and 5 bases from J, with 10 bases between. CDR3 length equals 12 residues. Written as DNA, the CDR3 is TGCGCCAGCAGGGCGGCGGGTACTGAAGCTTTCTTT. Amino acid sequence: CASRAAGTEAFF.

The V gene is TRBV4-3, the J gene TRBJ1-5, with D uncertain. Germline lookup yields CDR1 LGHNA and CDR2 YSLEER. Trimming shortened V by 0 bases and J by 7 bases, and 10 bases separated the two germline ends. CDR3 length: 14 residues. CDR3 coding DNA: TGCGCCAGCAGCCAAGAGAAGAGCGGGCAGCCCCAGCATTTT. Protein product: CASSQEKSGQPQHF.

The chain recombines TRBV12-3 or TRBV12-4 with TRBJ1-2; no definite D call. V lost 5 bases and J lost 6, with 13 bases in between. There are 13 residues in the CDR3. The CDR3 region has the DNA TGTGCCAGCAGTCAGAAGACGCGGGATGGCTACACCTTC. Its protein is CASSQKTRDGYTF.

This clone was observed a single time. This CDR3 reads CASSQGQGMNTGELFF. The CDR3 nucleotides read TGTGCCAGCAGCCAAGGACAGGGAATGAACACCGGGGAGCTGTTTTTT. This chain joins TRBV3-1 (or the pseudogene TRBV3-2) and TRBJ2-2; 7 bases are shared with TRBD1. The CDR3 spans 16 residues. J was trimmed by 1 base and V by 1 base; bases with no gene match: 3. The germline gives CDR1 LGHDT, CDR2 YNNKEL (reference sequence).

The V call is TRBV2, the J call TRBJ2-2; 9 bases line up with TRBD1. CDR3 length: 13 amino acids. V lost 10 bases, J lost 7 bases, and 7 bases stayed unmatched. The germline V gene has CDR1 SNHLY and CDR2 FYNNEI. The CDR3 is CATNRGRGGELFF. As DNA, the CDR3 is TGTGCCACCAACAGGGGGCGCGGCGGGGAGCTGTTTTTT.

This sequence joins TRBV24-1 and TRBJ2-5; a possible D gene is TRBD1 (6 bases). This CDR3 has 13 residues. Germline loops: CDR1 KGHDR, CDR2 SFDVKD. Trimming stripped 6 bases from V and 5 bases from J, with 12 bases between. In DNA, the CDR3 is TGTGCCACCAGTACTGCAGGGGTGGAGACCCAGTACTTC. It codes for CATSTAGVETQYF.

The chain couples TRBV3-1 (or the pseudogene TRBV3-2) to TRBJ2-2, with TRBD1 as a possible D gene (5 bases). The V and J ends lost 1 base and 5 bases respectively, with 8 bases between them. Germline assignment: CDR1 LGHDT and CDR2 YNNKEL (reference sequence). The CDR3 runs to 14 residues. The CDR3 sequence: CASSQVQGTGELFF. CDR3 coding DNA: TGTGCCAGCAGCCAAGTGCAGGGTACCGGGGAGCTGTTTTTT.

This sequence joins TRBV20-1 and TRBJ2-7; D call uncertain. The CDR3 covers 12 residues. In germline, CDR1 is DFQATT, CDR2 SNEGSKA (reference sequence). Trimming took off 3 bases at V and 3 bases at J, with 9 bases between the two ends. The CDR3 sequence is CSASKTSYEQYF. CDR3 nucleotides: TGCAGTGCTAGTAAGACAAGCTACGAGCAGTACTTC.

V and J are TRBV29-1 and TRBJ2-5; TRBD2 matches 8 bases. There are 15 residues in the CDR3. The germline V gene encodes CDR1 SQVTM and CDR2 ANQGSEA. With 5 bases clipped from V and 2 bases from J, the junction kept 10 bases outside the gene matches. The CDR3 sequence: CSVSPAGAGQETQYF. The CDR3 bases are TGCAGCGTTTCCCCAGCGGGGGCCGGACAAGAGACCCAGTACTTC.

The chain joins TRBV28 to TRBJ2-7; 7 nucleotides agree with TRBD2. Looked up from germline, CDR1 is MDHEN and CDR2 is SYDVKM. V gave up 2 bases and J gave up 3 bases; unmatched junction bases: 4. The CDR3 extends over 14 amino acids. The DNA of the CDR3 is TGTGCCAGCAGTTTACAGGGCGGGAGCTACGAGCAGTACTTC. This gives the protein CASSLQGGSYEQYF.